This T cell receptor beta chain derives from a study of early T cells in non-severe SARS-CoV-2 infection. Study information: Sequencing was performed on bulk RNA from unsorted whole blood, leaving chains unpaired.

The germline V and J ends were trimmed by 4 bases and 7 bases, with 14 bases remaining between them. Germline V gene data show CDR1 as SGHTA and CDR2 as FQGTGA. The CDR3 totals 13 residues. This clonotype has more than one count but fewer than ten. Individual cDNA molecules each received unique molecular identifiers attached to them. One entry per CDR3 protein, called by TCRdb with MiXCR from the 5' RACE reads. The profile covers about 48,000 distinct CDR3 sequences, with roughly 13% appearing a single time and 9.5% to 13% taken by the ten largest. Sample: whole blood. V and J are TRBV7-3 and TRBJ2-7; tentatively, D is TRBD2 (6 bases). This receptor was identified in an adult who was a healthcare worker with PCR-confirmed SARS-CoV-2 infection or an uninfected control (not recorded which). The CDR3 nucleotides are TGTGCCAGCAGCTGGAGGGGAGCGTCAGAGCAGTACTTC. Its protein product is CASSWRGASEQYF. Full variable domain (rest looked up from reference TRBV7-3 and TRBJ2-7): GAGVSQTPSNKVTEKGKYVELRCDPISGHTALYWYRQSLGQGPEFLIYFQGTGAADDSGLPNDRFFAVRPEGSVSTLKIQRTERGDSAVYLCASSWRGASEQYFGPGTRLTVT.